The entry below gives a single TCR beta chain sequence along with its context. Its cognate antigen is unknown. The data are from a study of early stage breast cancer tumors. Germline V gene lookup returns CDR1 SGHTA and CDR2 FQGNSA. The CDR3 covers 14 residues. V shed 5 bases, J shed 5 bases, and the junction held 8 bases outside the gene matches. Method: immunoSEQ multiplex PCR; TCRdb's copy keeps in-frame clones and lacks some. The sample records roughly 19,000 clones, roughly three quarters being singletons. Notes on the study in general: Chain pairing and CD4, CD8 or FOXP3 expression were not captured.

The chain uses TRBV7-2 and TRBJ2-5, with 7 bases fitting TRBD2. What was sequenced was blood. The sequence was obtained from a person in their 60s with breast cancer. CDR3 region: CASSRTSLIETQYF. CDR3 coding DNA: TGTGCCAGCAGCCGGACTAGTCTCATCGAGACCCAGTACTTC.